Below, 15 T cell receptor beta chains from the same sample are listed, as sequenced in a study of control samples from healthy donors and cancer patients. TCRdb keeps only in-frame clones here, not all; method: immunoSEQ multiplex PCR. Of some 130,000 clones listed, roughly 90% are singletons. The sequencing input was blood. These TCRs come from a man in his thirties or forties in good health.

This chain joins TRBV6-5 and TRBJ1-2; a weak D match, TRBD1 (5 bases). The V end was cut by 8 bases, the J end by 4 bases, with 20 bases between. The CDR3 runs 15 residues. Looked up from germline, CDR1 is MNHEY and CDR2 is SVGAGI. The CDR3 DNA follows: TGTGCCAGCGGCTACGAAATTACAGGCTCCTATGGCTACACCTTC. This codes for CASGYEITGSYGYTF.

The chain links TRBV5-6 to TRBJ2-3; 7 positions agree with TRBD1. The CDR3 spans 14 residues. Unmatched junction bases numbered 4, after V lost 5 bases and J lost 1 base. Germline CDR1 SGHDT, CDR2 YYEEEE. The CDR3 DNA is TGTGCCAGCAGTTTTACAGGGGGCACAGATACGCAGTATTTT. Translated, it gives CASSFTGGTDTQYF.

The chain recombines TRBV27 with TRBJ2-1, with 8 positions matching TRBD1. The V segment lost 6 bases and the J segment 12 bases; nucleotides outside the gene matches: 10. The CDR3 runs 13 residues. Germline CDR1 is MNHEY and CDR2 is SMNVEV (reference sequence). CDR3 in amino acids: CASSGTGLTGQFF. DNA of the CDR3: TGTGCCAGCAGCGGGACAGGCCTTACGGGGCAGTTCTTC.

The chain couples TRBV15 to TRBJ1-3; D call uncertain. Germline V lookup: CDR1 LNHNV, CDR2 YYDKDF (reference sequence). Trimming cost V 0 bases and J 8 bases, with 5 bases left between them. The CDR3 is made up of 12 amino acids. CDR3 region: CATSRDGYTIYF. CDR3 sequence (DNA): TGTGCCACCAGCAGAGATGGTTACACCATATATTTT.

The CDR3 loop is CASSYGGGTDTQYF. Written as DNA, the CDR3 is TGTGCCAGCAGTTACGGGGGGGGCACAGATACGCAGTATTTT. The rearrangement uses TRBV6-5 and TRBJ2-3; TRBD2 matches 7 bases. This CDR3 is 14 amino acids long. J gave up 1 base and V 2 bases, and 0 bases lay outside the gene matches. Germline V gives CDR1 MNHEY, CDR2 SVGAGI.

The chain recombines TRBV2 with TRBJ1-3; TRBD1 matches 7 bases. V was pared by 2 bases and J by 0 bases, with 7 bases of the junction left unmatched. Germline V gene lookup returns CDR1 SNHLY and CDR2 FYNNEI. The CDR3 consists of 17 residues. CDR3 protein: CASSEMTGTISGNTIYF. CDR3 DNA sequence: TGTGCCAGCAGTGAAATGACAGGGACCATCTCTGGAAACACCATATATTTT.

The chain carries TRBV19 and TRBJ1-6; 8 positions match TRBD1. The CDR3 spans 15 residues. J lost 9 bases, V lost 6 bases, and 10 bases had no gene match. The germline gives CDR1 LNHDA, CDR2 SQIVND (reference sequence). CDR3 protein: CASRTGTGSASPLHF. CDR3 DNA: TGTGCCAGTAGAACCGGGACAGGTTCGGCTTCACCCCTCCACTTT.

The CDR3 nucleotides are TGCGCCAGCAGCCAAGTGATTCAGGACAGTGTTGCTAACTATGGCTACACCTTC. Translating it yields CASSQVIQDSVANYGYTF. The rearrangement uses TRBV4-1 and TRBJ1-2, with a tentative D call TRBD1 (6 bases). This CDR3 has 18 residues. Germline values: CDR1 MGHRA, CDR2 YSYEKL. The ends were cut back, 1 base at V and 0 bases at J, with 18 bases in the middle.

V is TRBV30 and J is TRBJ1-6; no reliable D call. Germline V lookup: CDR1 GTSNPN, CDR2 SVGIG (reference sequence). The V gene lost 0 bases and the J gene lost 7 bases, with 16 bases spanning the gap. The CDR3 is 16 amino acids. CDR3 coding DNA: TGTGCCTGGAGTGTACTCCTTATAGGGCGAAATTCACCCCTCCACTTT. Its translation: CAWSVLLIGRNSPLHF.

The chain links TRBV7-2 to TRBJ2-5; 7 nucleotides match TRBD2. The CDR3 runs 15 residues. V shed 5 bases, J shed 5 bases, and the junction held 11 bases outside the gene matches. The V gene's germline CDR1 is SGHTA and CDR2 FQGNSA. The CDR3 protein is CASSGQAGRAETQYF. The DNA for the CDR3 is TGTGCCAGCAGCGGACAAGCGGGGAGAGCGGAGACCCAGTACTTC.

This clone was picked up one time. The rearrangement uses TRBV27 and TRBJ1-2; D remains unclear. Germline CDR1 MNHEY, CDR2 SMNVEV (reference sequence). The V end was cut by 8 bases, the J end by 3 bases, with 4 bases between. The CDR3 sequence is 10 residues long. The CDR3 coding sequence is TGTGCCAGCCCACACTATGGCTACACCTTC. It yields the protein CASPHYGYTF.

CDR3 loop: CASRRVEQPQHF. The DNA for the CDR3 is TGTGCCAGCCGGAGGGTGGAACAGCCCCAGCATTTT. This chain joins TRBV6-1 and TRBJ1-5, with D unresolved. Germline lookup yields CDR1 MNHNS and CDR2 SASEGT. The CDR3 extends over 12 amino acids. The V end was cut by 8 bases, the J end by 7 bases, with 12 bases between.

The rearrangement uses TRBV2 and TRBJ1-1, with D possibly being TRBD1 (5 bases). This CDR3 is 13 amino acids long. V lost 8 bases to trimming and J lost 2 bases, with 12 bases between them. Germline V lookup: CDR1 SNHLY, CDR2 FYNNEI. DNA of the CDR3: TGTGCCAGCTTGTTCACAGGAAACACTGAAGCTTTCTTT. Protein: CASLFTGNTEAFF.

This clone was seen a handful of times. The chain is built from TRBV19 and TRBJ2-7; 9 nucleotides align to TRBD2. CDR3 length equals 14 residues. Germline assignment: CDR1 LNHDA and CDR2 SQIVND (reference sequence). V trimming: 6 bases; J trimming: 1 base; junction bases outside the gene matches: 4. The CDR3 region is CASRKAGGSYEQYF. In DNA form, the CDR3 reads TGTGCCAGTAGAAAAGCGGGGGGTTCCTACGAGCAGTACTTC.

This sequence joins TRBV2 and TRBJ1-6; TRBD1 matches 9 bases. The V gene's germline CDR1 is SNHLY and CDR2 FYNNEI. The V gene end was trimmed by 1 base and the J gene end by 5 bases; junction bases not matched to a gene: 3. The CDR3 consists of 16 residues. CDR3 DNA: TGTGCCAGCAGTGAAGTCGGACAGGGGAATAATTCACCCCTCCACTTT. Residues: CASSEVGQGNNSPLHF.